The clone carrying this T cell receptor (beta chain) appeared a few times. Its specificity is unknown. This CDR3 is built from 12 residues. This sample stems from a study of beta chain features in type 1 diabetes. Study background: No age, gender or cell yield differences were seen between patients and healthy donors.

Study outcomes and limitations: There were fewer insertions and more deletions at the VDJ junctions of type 1 diabetes patients.

Based on CD45RO/CCR7/CD25/CD127/CD95/CD27, CD4+ regulatory, stem cell-like memory, naive and central memory cells were sorted. TCRB transcripts that were expressed got sequenced, as all of the isolated RNA had been reverse transcribed. Naive, central memory and regulatory T cell samples averaged around 4 million immunoSEQ reads each. The table came from immunoSEQ multiplex PCR; TCRdb's copy has only in-frame clones and leaves some out. This table holds approximately 470,000 clones, about 29% found once. The receptor's source is a man between 18 and 29 years old in good health. The V call is TRBV21-1, the J call TRBJ2-1. TRBV21-1 corresponds to a pseudogene. Input material: naive CD4+ T cells from blood. This CDR3 reads CASSKEGYEQFF. The CDR3 nucleotides are TGTGCCAGCAGCAAAGAAGGCTATGAGCAGTTCTTC.